Below, 3 T cell receptor beta chains from the same sample are listed, as sequenced in a study of T-cell memory formation after mild COVID-19 (dated by TCRdb to the early 2020s). The library was obtained by 5' RACE. Sequencing used an Illumina NovaSeq 6000. The raw public data were reprocessed by TCRdb itself: fastp quality trimming at Q25, MiXCR clonotype calling, in-frame beta chains only. Rows with a matching CDR3 protein are joined into one entry that keeps the most common DNA and genes. This sample holds hundreds of thousands of distinct CDR3 sequences; roughly 20% were observed only once. 9.5% to 15% of the sample rests with the top ten. What was sequenced was PBMCs or a T cell subset sorted from them (not recorded which). These TCRs come from an adult woman who had mild COVID-19 (a few samples of this study predate the infection). The sample titles of this study are shuffled in the database, so cell type and time point are left out; the donor was told from shared clones.

This clonotype was seen more than once but under ten times. The chain carries TRBV27 and TRBJ2-7; the D call may be TRBD1 or TRBD2 (5 bases each). The CDR3 covers 15 residues. Germline V gene lookup returns CDR1 MNHEY and CDR2 SMNVEV (reference sequence). The V end was cut by 6 bases, the J end by 1 base, with 16 bases between. CDR3 amino acids: CASRTPGRGSYEQYF. DNA for the CDR3: TGTGCCAGCAGGACTCCGGGGCGCGGGTCCTACGAGCAGTACTTC.

This chain joins TRBV20-1 and TRBJ1-1, with unresolved D. The CDR3 contains 13 residues. CDR1 and CDR2 (germline): DFQATT, SNEGSKA (reference sequence). V was shortened by 1 base and J by 9 bases, with 15 bases between the two germline ends. The CDR3 protein is CSARAFSSLKAFF. CDR3 coding DNA: TGCAGTGCTAGAGCTTTTAGCTCCCTGAAAGCTTTCTTT.

This clonotype was seen a few times. The chain is built from TRBV7-9 and TRBJ2-5, with D maybe TRBD2 (6 bases). The CDR3 consists of 16 residues. The germline CDR1 and CDR2 sequences are SEHNR and FQNEAQ (reference sequence). With 5 bases removed from V and 0 bases from J, the gap between germline ends came to 16 bases. Here the CDR3 reads CASSKSGGNHQETQYF. DNA for the CDR3: TGTGCCAGCAGCAAGAGTGGCGGGAATCACCAAGAGACCCAGTACTTC.